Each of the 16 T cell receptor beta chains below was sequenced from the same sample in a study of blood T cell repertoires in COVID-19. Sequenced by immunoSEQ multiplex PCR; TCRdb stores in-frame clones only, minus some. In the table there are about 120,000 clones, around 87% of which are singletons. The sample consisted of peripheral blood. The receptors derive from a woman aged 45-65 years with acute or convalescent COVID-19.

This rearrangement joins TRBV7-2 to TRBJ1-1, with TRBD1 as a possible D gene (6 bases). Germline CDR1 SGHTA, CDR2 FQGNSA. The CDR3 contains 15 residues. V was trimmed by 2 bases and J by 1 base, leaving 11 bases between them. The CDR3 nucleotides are TGTGCCAGCAGCTTAACGGGACACTCGAACACTGAAGCTTTCTTT. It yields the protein CASSLTGHSNTEAFF.

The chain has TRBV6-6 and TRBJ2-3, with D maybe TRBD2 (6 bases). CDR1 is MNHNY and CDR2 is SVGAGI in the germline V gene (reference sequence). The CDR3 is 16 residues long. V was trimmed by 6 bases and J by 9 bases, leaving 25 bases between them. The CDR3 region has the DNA TGTGCCAGCAGCGCTAGCCCTCCTATCGGGGGTGACACGCAGTATTTT. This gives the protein CASSASPPIGGDTQYF.

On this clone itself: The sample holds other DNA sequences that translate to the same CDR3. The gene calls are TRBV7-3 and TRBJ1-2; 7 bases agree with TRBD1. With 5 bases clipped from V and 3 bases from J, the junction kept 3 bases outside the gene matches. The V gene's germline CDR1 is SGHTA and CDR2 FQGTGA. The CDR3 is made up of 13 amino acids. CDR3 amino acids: CASSPDRDYGYTF. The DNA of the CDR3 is TGTGCCAGCAGCCCCGACAGGGACTATGGCTACACCTTC.

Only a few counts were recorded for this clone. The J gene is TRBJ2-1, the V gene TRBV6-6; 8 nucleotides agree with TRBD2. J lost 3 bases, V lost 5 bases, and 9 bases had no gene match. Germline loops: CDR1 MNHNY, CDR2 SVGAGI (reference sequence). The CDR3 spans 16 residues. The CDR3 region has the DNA TGTGCCAGCAGTCGAGAGAGCGGGAGTTACTACAATGAGCAGTTCTTC. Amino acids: CASSRESGSYYNEQFF.

The CDR3 sequence is CATALIAYNSPLHF. CDR3 coding DNA: TGTGCCACCGCACTGATCGCATATAATTCACCCCTCCACTTT. This chain uses TRBV19 with TRBJ1-6; D not certain. This CDR3 comprises 14 residues. Germline V gene lookup returns CDR1 LNHDA and CDR2 SQIVND (reference sequence). V was cut by 10 bases and J by 4 bases, with 14 bases left in between.

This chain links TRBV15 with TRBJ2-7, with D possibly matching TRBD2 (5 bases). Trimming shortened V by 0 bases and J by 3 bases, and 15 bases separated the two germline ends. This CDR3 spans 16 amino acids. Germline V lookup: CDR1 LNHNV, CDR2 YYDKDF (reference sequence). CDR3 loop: CATSRDSDYSVYEQYF. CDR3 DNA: TGTGCCACCAGCAGAGATTCTGACTATTCAGTCTACGAGCAGTACTTC.

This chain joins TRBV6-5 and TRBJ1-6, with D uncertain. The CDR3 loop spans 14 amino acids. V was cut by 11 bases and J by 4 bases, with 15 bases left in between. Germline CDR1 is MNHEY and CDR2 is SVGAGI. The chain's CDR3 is CALRTDYYNSPLHF. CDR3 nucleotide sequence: TGTGCCCTTAGGACCGACTATTATAATTCACCCCTCCACTTT.

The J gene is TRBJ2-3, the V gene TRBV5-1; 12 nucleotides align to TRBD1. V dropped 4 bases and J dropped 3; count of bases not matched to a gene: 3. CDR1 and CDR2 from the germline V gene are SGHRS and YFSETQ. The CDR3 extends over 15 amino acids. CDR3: CASSLGQGATDTQYF. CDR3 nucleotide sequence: TGCGCCAGCAGCCTGGGACAGGGGGCTACAGATACGCAGTATTTT.

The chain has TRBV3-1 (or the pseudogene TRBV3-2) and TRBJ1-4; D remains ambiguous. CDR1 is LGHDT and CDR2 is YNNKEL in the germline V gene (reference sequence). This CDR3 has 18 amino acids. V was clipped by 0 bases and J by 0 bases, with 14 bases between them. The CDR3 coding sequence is TGTGCCAGCAGCCAAGAGTCGGCAGAGGGTTCAACTAATGAAAAACTGTTTTTT. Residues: CASSQESAEGSTNEKLFF.

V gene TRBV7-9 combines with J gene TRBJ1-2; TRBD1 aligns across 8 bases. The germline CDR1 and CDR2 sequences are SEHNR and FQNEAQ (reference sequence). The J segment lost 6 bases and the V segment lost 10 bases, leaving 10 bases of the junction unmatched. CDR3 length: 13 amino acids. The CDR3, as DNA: TGTGCCATCCCGACAGGGGAAGGCAATGGCTACACCTTC. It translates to CAIPTGEGNGYTF.

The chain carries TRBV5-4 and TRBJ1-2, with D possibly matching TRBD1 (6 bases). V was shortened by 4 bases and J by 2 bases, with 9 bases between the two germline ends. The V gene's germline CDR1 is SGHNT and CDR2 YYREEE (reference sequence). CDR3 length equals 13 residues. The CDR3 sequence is CASSPTGNYGYTF. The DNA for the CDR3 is TGTGCCAGCAGCCCCACAGGGAACTATGGCTACACCTTC.

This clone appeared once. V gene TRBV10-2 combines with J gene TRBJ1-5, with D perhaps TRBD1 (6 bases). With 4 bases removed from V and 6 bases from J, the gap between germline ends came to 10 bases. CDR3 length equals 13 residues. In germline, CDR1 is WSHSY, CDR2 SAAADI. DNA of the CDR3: TGCGCCAGCAGTGGGCAGGGGCTTCAGCCCCAGCATTTT. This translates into CASSGQGLQPQHF.

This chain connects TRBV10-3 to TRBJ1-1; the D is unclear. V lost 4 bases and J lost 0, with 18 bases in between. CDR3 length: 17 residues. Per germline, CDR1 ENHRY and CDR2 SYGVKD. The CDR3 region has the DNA TGTGCCATCAGTGTAGGCGGAACATTCCTTATGAACACTGAAGCTTTCTTT. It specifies CAISVGGTFLMNTEAFF.

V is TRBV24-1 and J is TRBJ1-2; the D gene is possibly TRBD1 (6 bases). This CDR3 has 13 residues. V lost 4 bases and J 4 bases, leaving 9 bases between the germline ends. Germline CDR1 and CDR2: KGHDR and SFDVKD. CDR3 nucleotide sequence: TGTGCCACCAGTGAACAGGGTACCTATGGCTACACCTTC. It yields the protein CATSEQGTYGYTF.

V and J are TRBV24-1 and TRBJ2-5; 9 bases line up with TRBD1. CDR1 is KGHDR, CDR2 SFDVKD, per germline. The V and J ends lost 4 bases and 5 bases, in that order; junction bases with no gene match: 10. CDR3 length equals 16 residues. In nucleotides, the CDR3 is TGTGCCACCAGTGACATAACAGGGGGCGCGGGGGAGACCCAGTACTTC. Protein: CATSDITGGAGETQYF.

CDR3 DNA sequence: TGTGCCAGTCTTAACAGGGGGCAAACAATAAACACTGAAGCTTTCTTT. Protein product: CASLNRGQTINTEAFF. The rearrangement uses TRBV19 and TRBJ1-1, with 9 nucleotides matching TRBD1. This CDR3 has 16 residues. V lost 8 bases and J lost 2; bases outside the gene matches: 12. From germline, CDR1 is LNHDA and CDR2 SQIVND (reference sequence).